This T cell receptor beta chain was recorded in a study of OX40 agonist ivuxolimab in advanced cancers. Whole-study findings and limits: Both CD4+ and CD8+ T cell populations in blood had undergone clonal expansion by week 6 at 0.1 to 3.0 mg/kg. No determination was made of the antigen specificity of the expanded peripheral T cells. The study found among the lowest clonal expansion in partial responders at 0.1-3.0 mg/kg.

The germline V and J ends were trimmed by 10 bases and 5 bases, with 21 bases remaining between them. CDR3 length: 14 residues. CDR1 is MGHRA, CDR2 YSYEKL, per germline. Concerning this clone itself: No antigen is known for it.

Only in-frame clones appear in the TCRdb table, and some are missing; sequencing was by immunoSEQ multiplex PCR. The sample has approximately 81,000 clones, under 95% seen once; the top ten hold roughly 13%. Sampling times: baseline, cycle 4 day 1, cycle 7 day 1. The rearrangement joins TRBV4-1 to TRBJ2-7, with TRBD2 as a possible D gene (7 bases). The TCR was taken from an adult with an advanced solid tumor such as melanoma, head and neck, liver or kidney cancer. Here the sequenced sample was CD4+ or CD8+ T cells sorted from blood, taken in a trial of the OX40 agonist ivuxolimab. The CDR3 nucleotides read TGCGCCACTAAAGGGGGGGAAGGCGCACACGAGCAGTACTTC. Translation: CATKGGEGAHEQYF.